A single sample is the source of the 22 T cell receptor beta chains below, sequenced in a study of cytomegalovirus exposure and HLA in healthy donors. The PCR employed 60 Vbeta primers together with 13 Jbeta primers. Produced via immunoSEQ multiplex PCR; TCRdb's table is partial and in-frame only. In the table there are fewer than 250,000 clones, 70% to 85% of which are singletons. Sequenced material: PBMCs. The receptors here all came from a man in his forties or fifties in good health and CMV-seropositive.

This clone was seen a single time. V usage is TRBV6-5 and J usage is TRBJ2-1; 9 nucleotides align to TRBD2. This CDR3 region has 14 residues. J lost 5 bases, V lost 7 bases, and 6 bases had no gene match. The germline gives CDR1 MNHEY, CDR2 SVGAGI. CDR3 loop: CASKKGLANNEQFF. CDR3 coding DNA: TGTGCCAGCAAAAAGGGACTAGCAAACAATGAGCAGTTCTTC.

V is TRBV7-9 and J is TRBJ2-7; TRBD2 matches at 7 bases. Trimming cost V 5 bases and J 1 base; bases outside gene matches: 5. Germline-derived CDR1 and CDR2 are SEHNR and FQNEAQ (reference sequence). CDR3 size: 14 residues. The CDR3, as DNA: TGTGCCAGCAGCCATGGGACTAATTCCTACGAGCAGTACTTC. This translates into CASSHGTNSYEQYF. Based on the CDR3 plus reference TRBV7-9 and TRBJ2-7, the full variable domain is DTGVSQNPRHKITKRGQNVTFRCDPISEHNRLYWYRQTLGQGPEFLTYFQNEAQLEKSRLLSDRFSAERPKGSFSTLEIQRTEQGDSAMYLCASSHGTNSYEQYFGPGTRLTVT.

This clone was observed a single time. DNA for the CDR3: TGCGCCAGCCAAAAGAGCTCTGGGGCCAACGTCCTGACTTTC. Translated, it gives CASQKSSGANVLTF. This rearrangement joins TRBV5-1 to TRBJ2-6; D is uncertain. The germline V and J ends were trimmed by 7 bases and 0 bases, with 8 bases remaining between them. This CDR3 has 14 residues. The germline V gene encodes CDR1 SGHRS and CDR2 YFSETQ.

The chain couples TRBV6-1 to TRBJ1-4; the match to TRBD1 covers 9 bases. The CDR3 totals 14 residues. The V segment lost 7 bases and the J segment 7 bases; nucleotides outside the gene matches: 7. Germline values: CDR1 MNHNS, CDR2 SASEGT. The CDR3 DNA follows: TGTGCCAGCACCCCGGGACAGGGAACTGAAAAACTGTTTTTT. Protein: CASTPGQGTEKLFF.

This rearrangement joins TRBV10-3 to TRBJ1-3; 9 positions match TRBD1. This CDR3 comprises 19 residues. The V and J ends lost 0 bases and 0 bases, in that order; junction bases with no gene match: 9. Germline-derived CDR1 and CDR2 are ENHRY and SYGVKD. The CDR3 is CAISESMVGTGHSGNTIYF. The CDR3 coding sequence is TGTGCCATCAGTGAGTCGATGGTCGGGACAGGGCACTCTGGAAACACCATATATTTT.

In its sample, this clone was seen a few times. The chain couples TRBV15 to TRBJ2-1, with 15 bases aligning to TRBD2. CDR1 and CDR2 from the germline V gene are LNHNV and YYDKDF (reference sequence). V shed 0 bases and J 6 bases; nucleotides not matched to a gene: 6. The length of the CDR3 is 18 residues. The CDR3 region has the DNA TGTGCCACCAGCAGAGATCGGGGACTAGCGGGAGGCAGCAATGAGCAGTTCTTC. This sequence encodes CATSRDRGLAGGSNEQFF.

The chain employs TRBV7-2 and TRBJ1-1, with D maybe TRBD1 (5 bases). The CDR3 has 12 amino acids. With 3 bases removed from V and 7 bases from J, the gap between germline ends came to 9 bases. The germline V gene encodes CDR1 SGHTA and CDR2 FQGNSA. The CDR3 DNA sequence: TGTGCCAGCAGCTTTGGAGACAGTGAAGCTTTCTTT. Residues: CASSFGDSEAFF.

CDR3 loop: CATSRDVSFSGQGGELFF. The CDR3 bases are TGTGCCACCAGCAGAGATGTCAGTTTTAGCGGCCAAGGCGGGGAGCTGTTTTTT. The chain uses TRBV15 and TRBJ2-2, with D maybe TRBD2 (6 bases). Germline CDR1 reads LNHNV; CDR2 reads YYDKDF (reference sequence). The V end was cut by 0 bases, the J end by 7 bases, with 21 bases between. The CDR3 spans 18 residues.

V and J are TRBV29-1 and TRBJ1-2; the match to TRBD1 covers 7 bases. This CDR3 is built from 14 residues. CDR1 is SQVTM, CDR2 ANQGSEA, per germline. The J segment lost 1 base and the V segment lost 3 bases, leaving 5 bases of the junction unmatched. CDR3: CSVDLQGDNYGYTF. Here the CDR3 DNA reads TGCAGCGTTGACTTGCAGGGGGATAACTATGGCTACACCTTC.

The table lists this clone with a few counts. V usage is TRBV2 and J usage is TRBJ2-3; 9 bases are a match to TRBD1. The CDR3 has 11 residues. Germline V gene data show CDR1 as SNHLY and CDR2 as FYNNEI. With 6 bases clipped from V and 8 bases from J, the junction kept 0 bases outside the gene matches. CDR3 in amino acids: CASRDRGTQYF. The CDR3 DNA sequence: TGTGCCAGCAGGGACAGGGGTACGCAGTATTTT.

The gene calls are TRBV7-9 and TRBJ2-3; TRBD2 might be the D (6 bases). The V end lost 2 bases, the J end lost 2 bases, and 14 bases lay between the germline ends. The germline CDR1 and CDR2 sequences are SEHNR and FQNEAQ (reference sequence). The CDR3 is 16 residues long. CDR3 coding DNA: TGTGCCAGCAGCTTATTTGGGGGGTCCCTCACAGATACGCAGTATTTT. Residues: CASSLFGGSLTDTQYF.

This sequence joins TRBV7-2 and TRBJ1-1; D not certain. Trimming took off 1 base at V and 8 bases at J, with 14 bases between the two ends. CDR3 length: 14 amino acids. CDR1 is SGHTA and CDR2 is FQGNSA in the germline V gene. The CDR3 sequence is CASSLERRWAEAFF. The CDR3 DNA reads TGTGCCAGCAGCTTAGAGAGAAGGTGGGCCGAAGCTTTCTTT.

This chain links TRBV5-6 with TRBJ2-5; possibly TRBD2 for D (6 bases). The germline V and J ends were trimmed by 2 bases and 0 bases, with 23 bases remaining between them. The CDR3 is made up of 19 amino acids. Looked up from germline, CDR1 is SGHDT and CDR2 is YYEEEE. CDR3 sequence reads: CASSFRGLATFLYQETQYF. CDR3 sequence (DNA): TGTGCCAGCAGCTTTAGGGGACTTGCAACCTTCTTGTACCAAGAGACCCAGTACTTC.

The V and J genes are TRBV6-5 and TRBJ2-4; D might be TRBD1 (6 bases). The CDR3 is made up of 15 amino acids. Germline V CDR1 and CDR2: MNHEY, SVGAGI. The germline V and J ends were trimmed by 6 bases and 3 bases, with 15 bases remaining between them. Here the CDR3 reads CASRSTGFGKNIQYF. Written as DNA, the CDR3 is TGTGCCAGCAGATCTACAGGGTTTGGCAAAAACATTCAGTACTTC.

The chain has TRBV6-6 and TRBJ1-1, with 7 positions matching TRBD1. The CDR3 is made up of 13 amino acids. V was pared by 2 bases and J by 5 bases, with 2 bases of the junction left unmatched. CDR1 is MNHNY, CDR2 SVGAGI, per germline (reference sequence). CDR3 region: CASSYLGQTEAFF. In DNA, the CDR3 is TGTGCCAGCAGTTACCTGGGACAGACTGAAGCTTTCTTT.

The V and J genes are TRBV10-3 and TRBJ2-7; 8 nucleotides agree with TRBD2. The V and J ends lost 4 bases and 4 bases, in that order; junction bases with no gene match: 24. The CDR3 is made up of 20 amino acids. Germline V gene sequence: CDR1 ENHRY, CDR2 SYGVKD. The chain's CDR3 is CAISATNGTSRARSRYEQYF. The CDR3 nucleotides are TGTGCCATCAGTGCAACTAATGGGACTAGTCGGGCCCGCAGCAGGTACGAGCAGTACTTC.

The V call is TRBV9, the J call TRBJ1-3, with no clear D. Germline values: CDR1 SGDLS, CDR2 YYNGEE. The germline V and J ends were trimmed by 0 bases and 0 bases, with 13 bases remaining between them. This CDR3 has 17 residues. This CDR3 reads CASSVAHLTNSGNTIYF. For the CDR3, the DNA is TGTGCCAGCAGCGTAGCCCATTTGACAAACTCTGGAAACACCATATATTTT.

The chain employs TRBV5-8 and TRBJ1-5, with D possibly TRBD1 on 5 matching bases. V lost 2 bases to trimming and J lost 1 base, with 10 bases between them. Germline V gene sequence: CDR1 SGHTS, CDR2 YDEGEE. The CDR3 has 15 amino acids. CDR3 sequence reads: CASSLWEGSNQPQHF. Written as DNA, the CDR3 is TGTGCCAGCAGCTTATGGGAGGGGAGCAATCAGCCCCAGCATTTT.

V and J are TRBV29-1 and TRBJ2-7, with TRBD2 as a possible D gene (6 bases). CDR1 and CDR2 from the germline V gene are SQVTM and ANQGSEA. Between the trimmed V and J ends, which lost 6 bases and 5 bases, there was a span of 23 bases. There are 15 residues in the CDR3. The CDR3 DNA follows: TGCAGCGTGGCCTCGGCGGGGCTAAGGGGCCACGAGCAGTACTTC. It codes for CSVASAGLRGHEQYF.

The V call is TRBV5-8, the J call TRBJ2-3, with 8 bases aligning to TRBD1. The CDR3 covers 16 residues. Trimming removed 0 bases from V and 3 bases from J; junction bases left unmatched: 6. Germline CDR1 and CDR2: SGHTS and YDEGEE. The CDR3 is CASSLVAGGWTDTQYF. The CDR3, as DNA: TGTGCCAGCAGCTTGGTGGCAGGGGGCTGGACAGATACGCAGTATTTT.

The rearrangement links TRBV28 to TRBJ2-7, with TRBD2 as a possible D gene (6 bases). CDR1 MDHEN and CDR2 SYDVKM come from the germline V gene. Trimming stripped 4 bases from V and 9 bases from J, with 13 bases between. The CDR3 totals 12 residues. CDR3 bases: TGTGCCAGCAGTTCGGGAGACGCTCCGCAGTACTTC. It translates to CASSSGDAPQYF.

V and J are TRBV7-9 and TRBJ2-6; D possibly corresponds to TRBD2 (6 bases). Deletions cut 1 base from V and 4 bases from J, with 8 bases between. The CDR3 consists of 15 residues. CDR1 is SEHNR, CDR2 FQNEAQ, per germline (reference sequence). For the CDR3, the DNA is TGTGCCAGCAGCTTAGGACGGGGGGGGGCCAACGTCCTGACTTTC. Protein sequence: CASSLGRGGANVLTF.